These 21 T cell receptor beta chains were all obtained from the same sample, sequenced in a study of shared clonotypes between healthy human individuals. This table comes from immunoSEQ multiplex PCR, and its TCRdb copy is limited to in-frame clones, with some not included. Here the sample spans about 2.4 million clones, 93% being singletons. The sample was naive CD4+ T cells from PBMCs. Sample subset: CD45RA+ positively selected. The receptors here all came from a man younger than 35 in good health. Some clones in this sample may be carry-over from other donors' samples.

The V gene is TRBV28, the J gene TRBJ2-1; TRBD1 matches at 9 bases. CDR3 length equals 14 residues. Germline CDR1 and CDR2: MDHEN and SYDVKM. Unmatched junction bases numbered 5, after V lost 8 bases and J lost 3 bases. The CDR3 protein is CASWGDRDYNEQFF. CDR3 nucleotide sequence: TGTGCCAGCTGGGGGGACAGGGACTACAATGAGCAGTTCTTC.

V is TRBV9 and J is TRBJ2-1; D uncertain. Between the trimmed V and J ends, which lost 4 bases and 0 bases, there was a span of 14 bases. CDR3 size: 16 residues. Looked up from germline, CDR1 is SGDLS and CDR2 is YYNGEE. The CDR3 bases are TGTGCCAGCAGCATACGGACGAGGAGCTCCTACAATGAGCAGTTCTTC. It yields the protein CASSIRTRSSYNEQFF.

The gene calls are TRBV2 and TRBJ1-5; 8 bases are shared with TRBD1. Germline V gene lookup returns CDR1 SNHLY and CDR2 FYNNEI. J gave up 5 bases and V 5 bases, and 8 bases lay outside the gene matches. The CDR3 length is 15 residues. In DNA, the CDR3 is TGTGCCAGCAGTTCTCGGACAGGGCGGCATCAGCCCCAGCATTTT. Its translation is CASSSRTGRHQPQHF. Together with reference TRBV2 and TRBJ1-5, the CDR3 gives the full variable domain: EPEVTQTPSHQVTQMGQEVILRCVPISNHLYFYWYRQILGQKVEFLVSFYNNEISEKSEIFDDQFSVERPDGSNFTLKIRSTKLEDSAMYFCASSSRTGRHQPQHFGDGTRLSIL.

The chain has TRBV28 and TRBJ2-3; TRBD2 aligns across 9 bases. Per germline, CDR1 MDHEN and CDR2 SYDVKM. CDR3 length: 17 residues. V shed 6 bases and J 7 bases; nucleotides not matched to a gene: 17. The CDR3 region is CASSPYFLAGLPNTQYF. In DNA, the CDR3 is TGTGCCAGCAGCCCCTACTTCCTAGCGGGGCTCCCGAATACGCAGTATTTT. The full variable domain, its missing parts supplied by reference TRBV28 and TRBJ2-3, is DVKVTQSSRYLVKRTGEKVFLECVQDMDHENMFWYRQDPGLGLRLIYFSYDVKMKEKGDIPEGYSVSREKKERFSLILESASTNQTSMYLCASSPYFLAGLPNTQYFGPGTRLTVL.

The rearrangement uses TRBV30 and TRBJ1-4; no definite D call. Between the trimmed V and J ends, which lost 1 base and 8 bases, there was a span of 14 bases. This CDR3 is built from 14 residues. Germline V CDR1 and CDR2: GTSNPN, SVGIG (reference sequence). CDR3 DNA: TGTGCCTGGAGTGGCCGGGTCTCGAGGGAAAAACTGTTTTTT. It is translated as CAWSGRVSREKLFF.

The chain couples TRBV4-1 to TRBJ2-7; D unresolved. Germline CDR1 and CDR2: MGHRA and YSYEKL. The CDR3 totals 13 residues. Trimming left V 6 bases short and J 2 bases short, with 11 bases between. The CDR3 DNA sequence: TGCGCCAGCAGTAAACCCAGTACCTACGAGCAGTACTTC. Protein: CASSKPSTYEQYF.

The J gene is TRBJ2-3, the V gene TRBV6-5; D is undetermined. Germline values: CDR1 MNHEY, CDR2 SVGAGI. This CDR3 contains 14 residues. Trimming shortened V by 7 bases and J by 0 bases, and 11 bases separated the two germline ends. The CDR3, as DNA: TGTGCCAGCAAGGTCCCCTCTAGCACAGATACGCAGTATTTT. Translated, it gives CASKVPSSTDTQYF.

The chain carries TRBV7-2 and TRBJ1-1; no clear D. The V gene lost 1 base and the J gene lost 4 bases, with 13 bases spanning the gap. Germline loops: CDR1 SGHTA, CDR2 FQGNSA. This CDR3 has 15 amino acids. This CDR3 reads CASSLGLIRGTEAFF. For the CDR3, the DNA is TGTGCCAGCAGCTTAGGTCTCATCCGGGGCACTGAAGCTTTCTTT.

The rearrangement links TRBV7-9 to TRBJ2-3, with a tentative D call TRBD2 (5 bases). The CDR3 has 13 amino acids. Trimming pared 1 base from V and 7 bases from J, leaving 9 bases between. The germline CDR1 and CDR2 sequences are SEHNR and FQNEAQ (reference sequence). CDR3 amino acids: CASSLGSANTQYF. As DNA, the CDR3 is TGTGCCAGCAGCTTAGGTAGCGCGAATACGCAGTATTTT.

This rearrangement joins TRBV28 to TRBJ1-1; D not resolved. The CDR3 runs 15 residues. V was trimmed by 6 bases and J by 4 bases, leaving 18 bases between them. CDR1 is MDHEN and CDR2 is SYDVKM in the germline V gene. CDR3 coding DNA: TGTGCCAGCAGCTCCCCACGCAAGGGAGTCACTGAAGCTTTCTTT. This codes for CASSSPRKGVTEAFF.

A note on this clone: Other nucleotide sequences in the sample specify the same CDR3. The CDR3 DNA is TGTGCCAGCGGTCGGGACAACTCCTACGAGCAGTACTTC. This gives the protein CASGRDNSYEQYF. The chain uses TRBV6-1 and TRBJ2-7; TRBD1 might be the D (6 bases). The germline V and J ends were trimmed by 8 bases and 0 bases, with 11 bases remaining between them. CDR3 length: 13 amino acids. Germline assignment: CDR1 MNHNS and CDR2 SASEGT.

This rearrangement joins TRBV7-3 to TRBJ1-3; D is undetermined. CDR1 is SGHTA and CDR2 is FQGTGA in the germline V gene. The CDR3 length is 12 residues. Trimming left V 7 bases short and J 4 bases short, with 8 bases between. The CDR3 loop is CASTRRGNTIYF. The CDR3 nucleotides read TGTGCCAGCACCCGCCGAGGAAACACCATATATTTT.

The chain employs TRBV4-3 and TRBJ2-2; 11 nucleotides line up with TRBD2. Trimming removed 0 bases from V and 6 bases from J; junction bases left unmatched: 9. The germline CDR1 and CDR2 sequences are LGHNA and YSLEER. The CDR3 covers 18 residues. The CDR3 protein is CASSQEVSGRALAGELFF. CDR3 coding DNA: TGCGCCAGCAGCCAAGAGGTTAGCGGGAGGGCCCTGGCCGGGGAGCTGTTTTTT.

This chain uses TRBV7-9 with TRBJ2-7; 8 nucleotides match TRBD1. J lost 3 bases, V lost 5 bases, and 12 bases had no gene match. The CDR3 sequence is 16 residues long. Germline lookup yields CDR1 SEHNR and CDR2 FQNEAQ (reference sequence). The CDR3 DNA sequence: TGTGCCAGCAGCACCCGCCAGACAGGGGCCGTCTACGAGCAGTACTTC. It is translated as CASSTRQTGAVYEQYF. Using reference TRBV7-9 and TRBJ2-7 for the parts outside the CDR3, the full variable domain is DTGVSQNPRHKITKRGQNVTFRCDPISEHNRLYWYRQTLGQGPEFLTYFQNEAQLEKSRLLSDRFSAERPKGSFSTLEIQRTEQGDSAMYLCASSTRQTGAVYEQYFGPGTRLTVT.

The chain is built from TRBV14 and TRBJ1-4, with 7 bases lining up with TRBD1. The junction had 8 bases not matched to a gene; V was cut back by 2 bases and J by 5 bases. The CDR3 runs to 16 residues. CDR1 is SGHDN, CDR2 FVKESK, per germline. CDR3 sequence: CASSQPTGVGNEKLFF. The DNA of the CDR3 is TGTGCCAGCAGCCAACCTACAGGGGTTGGAAATGAAAAACTGTTTTTT.

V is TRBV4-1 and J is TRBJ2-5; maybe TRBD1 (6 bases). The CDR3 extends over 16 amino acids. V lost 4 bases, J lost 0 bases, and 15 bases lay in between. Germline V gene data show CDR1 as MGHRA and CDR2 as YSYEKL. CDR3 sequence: CASSRPGGSYQETQYF. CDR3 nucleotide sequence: TGCGCCAGCAGCCGCCCTGGGGGCTCCTACCAAGAGACCCAGTACTTC.

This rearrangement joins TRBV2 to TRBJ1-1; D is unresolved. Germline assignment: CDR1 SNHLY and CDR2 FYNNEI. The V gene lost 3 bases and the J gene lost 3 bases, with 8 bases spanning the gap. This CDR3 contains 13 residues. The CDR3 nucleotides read TGTGCCAGCAGTGAGGACTTTTACACTGAAGCTTTCTTT. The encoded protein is CASSEDFYTEAFF. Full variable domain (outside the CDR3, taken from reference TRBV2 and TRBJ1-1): EPEVTQTPSHQVTQMGQEVILRCVPISNHLYFYWYRQILGQKVEFLVSFYNNEISEKSEIFDDQFSVERPDGSNFTLKIRSTKLEDSAMYFCASSEDFYTEAFFGQGTRLTVV.

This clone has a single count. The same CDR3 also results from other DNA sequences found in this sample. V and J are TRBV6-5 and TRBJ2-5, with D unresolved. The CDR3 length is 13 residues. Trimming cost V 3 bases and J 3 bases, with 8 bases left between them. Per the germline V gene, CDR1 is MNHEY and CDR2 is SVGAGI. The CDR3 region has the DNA TGTGCCAGCAGTTATAGAACAGAAGAGACCCAGTACTTC. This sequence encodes CASSYRTEETQYF.

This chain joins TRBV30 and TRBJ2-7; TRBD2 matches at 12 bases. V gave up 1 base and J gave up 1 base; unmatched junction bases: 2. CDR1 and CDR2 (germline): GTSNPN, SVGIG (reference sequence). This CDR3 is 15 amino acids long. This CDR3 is CAWSDGLAGSYEQYF. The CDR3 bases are TGTGCCTGGAGTGATGGACTAGCGGGATCCTACGAGCAGTACTTC.

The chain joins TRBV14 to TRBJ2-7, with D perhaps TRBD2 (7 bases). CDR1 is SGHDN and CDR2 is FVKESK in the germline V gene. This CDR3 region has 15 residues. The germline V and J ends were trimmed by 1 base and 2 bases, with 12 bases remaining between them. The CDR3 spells CASSQGRGHAYEQYF. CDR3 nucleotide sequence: TGTGCCAGCAGCCAAGGGCGGGGGCATGCCTACGAGCAGTACTTC. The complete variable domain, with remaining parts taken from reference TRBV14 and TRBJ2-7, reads EAGVTQFPSHSVIEKGQTVTLRCDPISGHDNLYWYRRVMGKEIKFLLHFVKESKQDESGMPNNRFLAERTGGTYSTLKVQPAELEDSGVYFCASSQGRGHAYEQYFGPGTRLTVT.

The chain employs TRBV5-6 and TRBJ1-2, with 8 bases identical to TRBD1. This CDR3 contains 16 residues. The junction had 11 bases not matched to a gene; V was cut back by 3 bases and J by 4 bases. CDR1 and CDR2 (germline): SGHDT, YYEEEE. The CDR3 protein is CASSWTSGQDIYGYTF. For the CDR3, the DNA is TGTGCCAGCAGCTGGACCTCGGGACAGGACATCTATGGCTACACCTTC.